Listed here are 3 T cell receptor beta chains from one sample, sequenced in a study of shared clonotypes between healthy human individuals. Libraries were prepared by immunoSEQ multiplex PCR; TCRdb keeps only in-frame clonotypes and omits some of them. There are over a million clones in the sample; around 97% occur only once, and about 1.2% lies in the top ten. The sequencing sample was made of naive CD4+ T cells sorted from blood. As for subset: CD45RA+ positively selected. The source of these receptors is a man aged 30 to 39 in good health.

CDR3 DNA sequence: TGCAGCGTTTTCGGTAGCGGCCCCACAGATACGCAGTATTTT. This encodes CSVFGSGPTDTQYF. J is TRBJ2-3 and V is TRBV29-1; maybe TRBD2 (6 bases). The V end lost 5 bases, the J end lost 2 bases, and 14 bases lay between the germline ends. Germline lookup yields CDR1 SQVTM and CDR2 ANQGSEA. The length of the CDR3 is 14 residues.

J is TRBJ1-2 and V is TRBV27; no definite D call. Germline V lookup: CDR1 MNHEY, CDR2 SMNVEV (reference sequence). Deletions cut 4 bases from V and 6 bases from J, with 15 bases between. The CDR3 loop spans 14 amino acids. The CDR3 DNA is TGTGCCAGCAGTTCTAGGGCCTTACCTAATGGCTACACCTTC. Its protein is CASSSRALPNGYTF.

This clone was detected only once. Other DNA sequences in the sample encode the same CDR3. The chain employs TRBV5-1 and TRBJ2-1, with TRBD2 matching 7 bases. V shed 1 base and J 4 bases; nucleotides not matched to a gene: 2. The CDR3 length is 14 residues. Germline assignment: CDR1 SGHRS and CDR2 YFSETQ. The CDR3 loop reads CASSLSGGYNEQFF. The DNA of the CDR3 is TGCGCCAGCAGCTTGTCGGGAGGTTACAATGAGCAGTTCTTC.